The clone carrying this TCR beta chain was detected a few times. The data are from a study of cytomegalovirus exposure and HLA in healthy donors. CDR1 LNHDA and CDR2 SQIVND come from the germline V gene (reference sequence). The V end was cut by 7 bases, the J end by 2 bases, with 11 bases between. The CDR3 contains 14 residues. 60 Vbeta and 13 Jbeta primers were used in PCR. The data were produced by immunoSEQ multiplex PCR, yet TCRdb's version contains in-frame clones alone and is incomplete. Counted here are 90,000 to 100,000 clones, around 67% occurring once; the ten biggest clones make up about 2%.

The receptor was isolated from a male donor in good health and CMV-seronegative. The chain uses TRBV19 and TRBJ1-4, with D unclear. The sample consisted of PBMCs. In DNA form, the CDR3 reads TGTGCCAGTATGGGAGATTCTACTAATGAAAAACTGTTTTTT. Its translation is CASMGDSTNEKLFF.